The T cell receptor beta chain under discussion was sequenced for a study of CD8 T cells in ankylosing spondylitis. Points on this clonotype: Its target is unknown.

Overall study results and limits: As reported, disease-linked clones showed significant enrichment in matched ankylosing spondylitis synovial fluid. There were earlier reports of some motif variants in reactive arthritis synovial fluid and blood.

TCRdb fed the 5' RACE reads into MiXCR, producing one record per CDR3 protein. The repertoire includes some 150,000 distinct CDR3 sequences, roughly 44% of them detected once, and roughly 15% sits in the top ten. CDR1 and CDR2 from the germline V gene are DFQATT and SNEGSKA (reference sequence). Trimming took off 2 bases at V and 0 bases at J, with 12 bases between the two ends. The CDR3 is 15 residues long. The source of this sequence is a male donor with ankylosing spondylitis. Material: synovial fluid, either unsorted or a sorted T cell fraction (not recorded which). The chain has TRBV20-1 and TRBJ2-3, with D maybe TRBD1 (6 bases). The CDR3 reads CSARTGTMSTDTQYF. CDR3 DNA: TGCAGTGCTAGAACCGGGACAATGAGCACAGATACGCAGTATTTT.